This T cell receptor beta chain was identified in a study of CD8 T cells in Susac syndrome. Study-wide context: Treatment at blood withdrawal was none, corticosteroids, or intravenous immunoglobulin alone in Susac syndrome patients. Study-wide results and caveats: CD8+ clonal expansion in Susac was maximal in TEMRA cells and in active patients.

Sequencing of TCR beta was undertaken in CD8+ and CD4+ T cells derived from blood. TEMRA cells underwent FACS enrichment and CD8+ and CD4+ T cells underwent negative isolation. A quantity of about 0.5 to 1 ug RNA underwent reverse transcription using random hexamers. Each CDR3 protein is one row after TCRdb ran MiXCR on the immunoSEQ multiplex PCR reads. Of some 200,000 distinct CDR3 sequences in the sample, roughly 94% were seen once. Remarks on this clonotype: What it binds is not known.

The clonotype comes from a human donor with Susac syndrome. Sequenced input: CD8+ T cells from PBMCs.

This chain's CDR3 is CASSFADRENSPLHF. The DNA of the CDR3 is TGTGCCAGCAGTTTCGCGGACAGAGAGAATTCACCCCTCCACTTT. This chain joins TRBV6-6 and TRBJ1-6, with a weak D call TRBD1 (6 bases). V was shortened by 4 bases and J by 7 bases, with 14 bases between the two germline ends. The germline CDR1 and CDR2 sequences are MNHNY and SVGAGI (reference sequence). This CDR3 has 15 residues.